This TCR beta chain was captured in a study of T cell changes during pregnancy in multiple sclerosis. Clones were sequenced by immunoSEQ multiplex PCR, and TCRdb holds only the in-frame ones, with some missing. The sample contains about 39,000 clones, more than 85% of which appear only once. Germline assignment: CDR1 SGHTA and CDR2 FQGTGA. With V trimmed by 5 bases and J by 9 bases, 8 bases remained unmatched. The CDR3 is 14 amino acids. The genes are TRBV7-3 and TRBJ2-1, with TRBD2 matching over 9 bases. Sample: CD4+ T cells from peripheral blood mononuclear cells, taken after pregnancy. This TCR was recovered from a female donor in good health, enrolled as a control in a pregnancy study. The CDR3 nucleotides read TGTGCCAGCAGCACCGGGACTAGCCCTTTTGAGCAGTTCTTC. This translates into CASSTGTSPFEQFF.